One and the same sample provided the 24 T cell receptor beta chains below, sequenced in a study of cytomegalovirus exposure and HLA in healthy donors. With 60 Vbeta and 13 Jbeta primers, the PCR was carried out. Generated by immunoSEQ multiplex PCR, the TCRdb table keeps only in-frame clones and is missing some. The table lists 85,000 to 120,000 clones, 71% of them singletons. Source material: PBMCs. These receptors originate from a female donor in good health and CMV-seronegative.

The chain recombines TRBV5-8 with TRBJ1-2; D is possibly TRBD1 (6 bases). The ends were cut back, 5 bases at V and 3 bases at J, with 11 bases in the middle. CDR1 is SGHTS, CDR2 YDEGEE, per germline. The CDR3 is 13 residues long. The CDR3 nucleotides read TGTGCCAGCAGTTTTAGACAGGACTATGGCTACACCTTC. This encodes CASSFRQDYGYTF.

This clone was counted once. The V gene is TRBV11-2, the J gene TRBJ2-1; 10 bases fit TRBD2. Per the germline V gene, CDR1 is SGHAT and CDR2 is FQNNGV. With 1 base clipped from V and 8 bases from J, the junction kept 8 bases outside the gene matches. This CDR3 is 16 amino acids long. CDR3 loop: CASSLGASGSFDEQFF. Here the CDR3 DNA reads TGTGCCAGCAGCTTAGGTGCTAGCGGGAGTTTCGATGAGCAGTTCTTC.

The V and J genes are TRBV14 and TRBJ2-5; 11 bases are a match to TRBD1. The length of the CDR3 is 16 residues. Germline lookup yields CDR1 SGHDN and CDR2 FVKESK. Trimming at V came to 5 bases and at J to 5 bases, leaving 10 bases not matched to a gene. CDR3 protein: CASSKYGQGASETQYF. CDR3 DNA sequence: TGTGCCAGCAGCAAGTACGGACAGGGGGCATCGGAGACCCAGTACTTC.

A few counts support this clone. V usage is TRBV4-1 and J usage is TRBJ1-2; 8 bases are shared with TRBD1. With 0 bases clipped from V and 2 bases from J, the junction kept 2 bases outside the gene matches. Germline-derived CDR1 and CDR2 are MGHRA and YSYEKL. The CDR3 consists of 15 residues. The DNA for the CDR3 is TGCGCCAGCAGCCAAGAACAGGGGGTGAACTATGGCTACACCTTC. Its translation: CASSQEQGVNYGYTF.

This chain connects TRBV6-1 to TRBJ1-5; 9 bases line up with TRBD1. CDR3 length: 21 amino acids. Germline loops: CDR1 MNHNS, CDR2 SASEGT. The ends lost 0 bases at V and 0 bases at J; junction bases unmatched: 15. The CDR3 sequence: CASSEAKYGQGKADSNQPQHF. The DNA for the CDR3 is TGTGCCAGCAGTGAAGCCAAATATGGACAGGGGAAGGCGGATAGCAATCAGCCCCAGCATTTT.

There are a few counts of this clone. The rearrangement links TRBV7-9 to TRBJ1-2; 9 positions match TRBD1. V lost 3 bases and J lost 1; bases outside the gene matches: 3. Germline CDR1 and CDR2: SEHNR and FQNEAQ (reference sequence). The CDR3 has 15 amino acids. DNA for the CDR3: TGTGCCAGCAGCTTGGGACAGGGTCGTAACTATGGCTACACCTTC. This translates into CASSLGQGRNYGYTF.

The rearrangement links TRBV11-3 to TRBJ2-7; TRBD1 matches at 8 bases. Germline-derived CDR1 and CDR2 are SGHNT and YENEEA. Losses at the gene ends were 6 bases for V and 3 bases for J; bases not matched to a gene: 7. The CDR3 is made up of 14 amino acids. For the CDR3, the DNA is TGTGCCAGCAGGCCGACAGGGGCTTTCTACGAGCAGTACTTC. This sequence encodes CASRPTGAFYEQYF.

This chain uses TRBV6-5 with TRBJ1-4, with TRBD1 matching over 9 bases. Per germline, CDR1 MNHEY and CDR2 SVGAGI. V gave up 6 bases and J gave up 5 bases; unmatched junction bases: 7. The length of the CDR3 is 15 residues. This CDR3 is CASSYSGTGNEKLFF. In DNA form, the CDR3 reads TGTGCCAGCAGCTATTCCGGGACAGGGAATGAAAAACTGTTTTTT.

A few counts support this clone. In DNA form, the CDR3 reads TGTGCCAGCAGTTCCCCGGGACTAGCAACGAACGAGCAGTACTTC. Translating it yields CASSSPGLATNEQYF. V gene TRBV27 combines with J gene TRBJ2-7, with 9 bases matching TRBD2. The germline V gene has CDR1 MNHEY and CDR2 SMNVEV (reference sequence). The CDR3 is made up of 15 amino acids. Germline trimming cut 4 bases from V and 5 bases from J; bases unmatched to any gene: 9.

The chain links TRBV5-1 to TRBJ2-7, with 7 bases lining up with TRBD1. The length of the CDR3 is 16 residues. The junction had 13 bases not matched to a gene; V was cut back by 4 bases and J by 3 bases. Germline assignment: CDR1 SGHRS and CDR2 YFSETQ. CDR3 bases: TGCGCCAGCAGCCCTGACAGGGTACCTCGTAGCTACGAGCAGTACTTC. Translating gives CASSPDRVPRSYEQYF.

V and J are TRBV28 and TRBJ2-5; 13 bases fit TRBD2. There are 15 residues in the CDR3. J gave up 5 bases and V 6 bases, and 6 bases lay outside the gene matches. Germline CDR1 MDHEN, CDR2 SYDVKM. CDR3 nucleotides: TGTGCCAGCAGATTCGCACTAGCGGGAGGGGAGACCCAGTACTTC. Its protein is CASRFALAGGETQYF.

The V gene is TRBV4-1, the J gene TRBJ2-1; the D gene is possibly TRBD1 (6 bases). Trimming took 0 bases from V and 4 from J, leaving 13 bases between them. Germline CDR1 and CDR2: MGHRA and YSYEKL. CDR3 length equals 16 residues. The CDR3 sequence is CASSQEDFQGYNEQFF. The CDR3, as DNA: TGCGCCAGCAGCCAAGAGGATTTTCAGGGGTACAATGAGCAGTTCTTC.

The V and J genes are TRBV7-6 and TRBJ2-1; TRBD2 is a possible D gene (5 bases). CDR1 and CDR2 (germline): SGHVS, FNYEAQ. V was trimmed by 2 bases and J by 3 bases, leaving 17 bases between them. The CDR3 totals 17 residues. CDR3 amino acids: CASSLWTGVADYNEQFF. For the CDR3, the DNA is TGTGCCAGCAGCTTATGGACTGGGGTAGCAGACTACAATGAGCAGTTCTTC.

The chain is built from TRBV4-1 and TRBJ2-1; 9 nucleotides agree with TRBD2. The junction had 4 bases not matched to a gene; V was cut back by 4 bases and J by 0 bases. Germline CDR1 is MGHRA and CDR2 is YSYEKL. The CDR3 spans 16 residues. CDR3 coding DNA: TGCGCCAGCAGCCTTCTTAGCGGGAGCTCCTACAATGAGCAGTTCTTC. Residues: CASSLLSGSSYNEQFF.

This clone is medium-sized in the sample. This chain links TRBV23-1 with TRBJ1-5; D might be TRBD1 (6 bases). TRBV23-1 is recorded as an ORF, its role being uncertain. V dropped 7 bases and J dropped 5 bases, with 15 bases sitting between them. The CDR3 sequence is 14 residues long. The CDR3 DNA reads as TGCGCCAGCATCCCCCTGGGGGGGCATCAGCCCCAGCATTTT. Translation gives CASIPLGGHQPQHF.

The chain employs TRBV7-7 and TRBJ2-3; D gene uncertain. The CDR3 is 14 amino acids. V lost 1 base and J lost 0, with 5 bases in between. In germline, CDR1 is SSHAT, CDR2 FNYEAQ (reference sequence). The CDR3 sequence is CASSLGLSTDTQYF. For the CDR3, the DNA is TGTGCCAGCAGCTTAGGACTTAGCACAGATACGCAGTATTTT.

The chain combines TRBV7-8 with TRBJ2-1, with 10 positions matching TRBD2. CDR1 SGHVS and CDR2 FQNEAQ come from the germline V gene. CDR3 length: 18 residues. With V trimmed by 1 base and J by 7 bases, 13 bases remained unmatched. CDR3 region: CASSLGPSGSLMGNEQFF. CDR3 sequence (DNA): TGTGCCAGCAGCTTAGGTCCTAGCGGGAGCCTCATGGGGAATGAGCAGTTCTTC.

This chain uses TRBV7-2 with TRBJ2-2, with D maybe TRBD2 (6 bases). CDR1 and CDR2 from the germline V gene are SGHTA and FQGNSA. CDR3 size: 15 residues. V lost 2 bases and J 2 bases, leaving 9 bases between the germline ends. This CDR3 is CASSLTGSNTGELFF. CDR3 nucleotide sequence: TGTGCCAGCAGCTTAACCGGGAGTAACACCGGGGAGCTGTTTTTT.

The J gene is TRBJ1-1, the V gene TRBV29-1; 11 bases are shared with TRBD1. CDR3 length: 16 residues. Germline V gene lookup returns CDR1 SQVTM and CDR2 ANQGSEA. After removal of 4 bases from V and 1 base from J, the junction contained 8 bases not matched to a gene. CDR3 protein: CSVVGDRGLGNTEAFF. In DNA form, the CDR3 reads TGCAGCGTTGTTGGGGACAGGGGGTTAGGGAACACTGAAGCTTTCTTT.

V and J are TRBV10-3 and TRBJ2-1; 7 nucleotides agree with TRBD2. Germline-derived CDR1 and CDR2 are ENHRY and SYGVKD. This CDR3 is built from 13 residues. After removal of 8 bases from V and 4 bases from J, the junction contained 5 bases not matched to a gene. CDR3 amino acids: CAIGGGSYNEQFF. The CDR3 DNA sequence: TGTGCCATCGGAGGCGGGAGTTACAATGAGCAGTTCTTC.

J is TRBJ1-5 and V is TRBV28, with 7 bases aligning to TRBD1. Germline CDR1 reads MDHEN; CDR2 reads SYDVKM. The CDR3 runs to 15 residues. The junction had 3 bases not matched to a gene; V was cut back by 2 bases and J by 2 bases. This CDR3 reads CASSLIGTGNQPQHF. Here the CDR3 DNA reads TGTGCCAGCAGTTTAATTGGGACAGGCAATCAGCCCCAGCATTTT.

The V call is TRBV4-2, the J call TRBJ2-3; TRBD2 agrees at 11 bases. The V and J ends lost 1 base and 1 base, in that order; junction bases with no gene match: 4. This CDR3 is built from 17 residues. Germline V lookup: CDR1 LGHNA, CDR2 YNFKEQ. The CDR3 sequence: CASSQGTLAGGTDTQYF. The CDR3 region has the DNA TGTGCCAGCAGCCAAGGCACACTAGCGGGGGGCACAGATACGCAGTATTTT.

The chain recombines TRBV11-3 with TRBJ1-1; 9 bases align to TRBD1. This CDR3 region has 13 residues. Germline CDR1 is SGHNT and CDR2 is YENEEA. The V segment lost 5 bases and the J segment 10 bases; nucleotides outside the gene matches: 8. The CDR3 loop is CASSPGQGTRAFF. In DNA, the CDR3 is TGTGCCAGCAGCCCGGGACAGGGAACTAGAGCTTTCTTT.

The V call is TRBV29-1, the J call TRBJ1-2; maybe TRBD1 (6 bases). V was cut by 3 bases and J by 0 bases, with 20 bases left in between. Germline CDR1 and CDR2: SQVTM and ANQGSEA. CDR3 size: 17 residues. The CDR3 is CSVDPFPGQEANYGYTF. In DNA form, the CDR3 reads TGCAGCGTTGATCCCTTTCCGGGACAAGAAGCTAACTATGGCTACACCTTC.